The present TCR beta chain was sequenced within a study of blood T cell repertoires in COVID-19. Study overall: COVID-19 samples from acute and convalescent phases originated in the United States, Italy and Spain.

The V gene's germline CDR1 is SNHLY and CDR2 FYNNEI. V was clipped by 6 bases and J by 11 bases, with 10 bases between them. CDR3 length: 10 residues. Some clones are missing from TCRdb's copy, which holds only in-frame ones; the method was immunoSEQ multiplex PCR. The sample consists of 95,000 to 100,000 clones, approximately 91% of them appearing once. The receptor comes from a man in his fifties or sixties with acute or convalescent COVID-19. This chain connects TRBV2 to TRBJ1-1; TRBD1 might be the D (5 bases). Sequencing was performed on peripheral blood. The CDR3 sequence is CASRAGLAFF. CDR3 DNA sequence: TGTGCCAGCAGGGCAGGGCTGGCTTTCTTT.